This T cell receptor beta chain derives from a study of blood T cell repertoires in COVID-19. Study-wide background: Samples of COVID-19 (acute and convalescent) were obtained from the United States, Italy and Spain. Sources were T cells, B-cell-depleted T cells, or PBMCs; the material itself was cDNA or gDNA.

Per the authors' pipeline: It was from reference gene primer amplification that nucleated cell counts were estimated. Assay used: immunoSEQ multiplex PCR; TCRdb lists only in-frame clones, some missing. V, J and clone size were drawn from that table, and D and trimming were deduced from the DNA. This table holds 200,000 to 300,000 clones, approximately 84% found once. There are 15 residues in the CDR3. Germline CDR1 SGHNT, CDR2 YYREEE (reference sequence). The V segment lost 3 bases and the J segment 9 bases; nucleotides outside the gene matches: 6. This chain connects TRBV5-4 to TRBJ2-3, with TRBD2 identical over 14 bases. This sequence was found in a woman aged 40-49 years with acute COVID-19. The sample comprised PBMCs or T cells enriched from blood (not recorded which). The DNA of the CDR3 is TGTGCCAGCAGCTCCGGGACTAGCGGGAGAAAGACGCAGTATTTT. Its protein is CASSSGTSGRKTQYF.